This paragraph reports one T cell receptor (beta chain). Antigen: not known. Germline CDR1 and CDR2: MGHDK and SYGVNS. The CDR3 is 13 amino acids. V was cut by 7 bases and J by 6 bases, with 15 bases left in between. The data were obtained in a study of cytomegalovirus exposure and HLA in healthy donors. Study-level results: The study designated 150 or so TCR beta chains cytomegalovirus-associated. Rarity held for most TCR sequences, but there were some public TCRs that occurred in many donors. A subsequent analysis found that TCR clusters from the first cohort also tended to co-occur in the roughly 120 validation repertoires, with 94% of cluster scores above 0.

The data were produced by immunoSEQ multiplex PCR, yet TCRdb's version contains in-frame clones alone and is incomplete. The sample holds 170,000 or so clones, around 81% seen once. Sequencing was done on a sample of PBMCs. The sequence was collected from a woman under 30 in good health and CMV-seropositive. This chain connects TRBV25-1 to TRBJ1-1; the D gene is possibly TRBD1 (6 bases). CDR3 region: CASTQTGSAEAFF. The CDR3, as DNA: TGTGCCAGCACTCAAACAGGGTCTGCTGAAGCTTTCTTT.